One and the same sample provided the 31 T cell receptor beta chains below, sequenced in a study of vaccination and CD4 T cells after COVID-19. Sequenced with the Oncomine TCR Beta short-read assay was DNA taken from cultured CD4+ T cells. TCRdb processed the PCR reads anew with MiXCR; each CDR3 protein has one entry. The repertoire holds some 16,000 distinct CDR3 sequences, with approximately 50% as singletons. Described treatment: roughly 10-day PBMC culture with coronavirus spike peptide pools or control peptides (ViraFEST assay). Their specific antigens are unknown. Sequenced sample: CD4+ T cells from blood, cultured in vitro. These receptors were taken from a human donor who had recovered from COVID-19.

The gene calls are TRBV6-2 or TRBV6-3 and TRBJ2-1; unclear D gene. V gave up 6 bases and J gave up 6 bases, with 15 bases separating them. Germline loops: CDR1 MNHEY, CDR2 SVGEGT. CDR3 length equals 14 residues. The CDR3 DNA sequence: TGTGCCAGCAGCCTACCCCCCGACCGCAATGAGCAGTTCTTC. Protein: CASSLPPDRNEQFF.

In DNA, the CDR3 is TGTGCCATCATCCCGGGCCTTACGAATTCACCCCTCCACTTT. This gives the protein CAIIPGLTNSPLHF. The chain recombines TRBV10-3 with TRBJ1-6; D not certain. The V gene's germline CDR1 is ENHRY and CDR2 SYGVKD. Trimming cost V 7 bases and J 7 bases, with 14 bases left between them. This CDR3 is 14 amino acids long.

In nucleotides, the CDR3 is TGTGCCAGCAAGGAAACCGCCTACGAGCAGTACTTC. The encoded protein is CASKETAYEQYF. V and J are TRBV6-1 and TRBJ2-7; D is ambiguous. There are 12 residues in the CDR3. Per the germline V gene, CDR1 is MNHNS and CDR2 is SASEGT. Trimming left V 7 bases short and J 2 bases short, with 9 bases between.

V is TRBV6-2 or TRBV6-3 and J is TRBJ1-5; D perhaps matches TRBD1 (5 bases). The V and J ends lost 10 bases and 0 bases respectively, with 10 bases between them. The germline gives CDR1 MNHEY, CDR2 SVGEGT. The CDR3 consists of 13 residues. CDR3 residues: CATQGFSNQPQHF. DNA of the CDR3: TGTGCCACCCAGGGTTTTAGCAATCAGCCCCAGCATTTT.

The V and J genes are TRBV7-9 and TRBJ1-2; 11 nucleotides align to TRBD1. Germline V CDR1 and CDR2: SEHNR, FQNEAQ (reference sequence). The CDR3 runs to 16 residues. V trimming: 0 bases; J trimming: 8 bases; junction bases outside the gene matches: 8. The CDR3 here is CASSLAGDRGGGGYTF. The CDR3, as DNA: TGTGCCAGCAGCTTAGCGGGGGACAGGGGGGGCGGCGGCTACACCTTC.

The genes are TRBV27 and TRBJ2-7; tentative D call: TRBD1 (6 bases). Per the germline V gene, CDR1 is MNHEY and CDR2 is SMNVEV (reference sequence). This CDR3 is 13 amino acids long. Trimming left V 5 bases short and J 0 bases short, with 8 bases between. The CDR3 here is CASSRGSSYEQYF. CDR3 nucleotide sequence: TGTGCCAGCAGTAGGGGGAGCTCCTACGAGCAGTACTTC.

This clonotype was counted only a few times. This chain connects TRBV6-2 or TRBV6-3 to TRBJ1-1; the D is unclear. Germline loops: CDR1 MNHEY, CDR2 SVGEGT. Trimming took off 5 bases at V and 5 bases at J, with 18 bases between the two ends. CDR3 length: 15 residues. In DNA, the CDR3 is TGTGCCAGCAGTCCCAGTTACTCACGGAGGACTGAAGCTTTCTTT. Translation gives CASSPSYSRRTEAFF.

The rearrangement joins TRBV6-1 to TRBJ1-5; a weak D match, TRBD1 (5 bases). Trimming took off 5 bases at V and 2 bases at J, with 7 bases between the two ends. CDR1 MNHNS and CDR2 SASEGT come from the germline V gene. CDR3 size: 13 residues. CDR3 in DNA: TGTGCCAGCAGTCGGGGGGGCAATCAGCCCCAGCATTTT. This gives the protein CASSRGGNQPQHF.

The V call is TRBV12-3 or TRBV12-4, the J call TRBJ2-7; D might be TRBD1 or TRBD2, each matching 5 bases. V lost 5 bases and J lost 3, with 14 bases in between. The CDR3 covers 14 residues. DNA for the CDR3: TGTGCCAGCAGTCCCGGGGCAGGATACTACGAGCAGTACTTC. This codes for CASSPGAGYYEQYF.

This clonotype was counted only a few times. This sequence joins TRBV20-1 and TRBJ2-3, with a possible D match to TRBD2 (6 bases). Trimming shortened V by 6 bases and J by 2 bases, and 21 bases separated the two germline ends. The CDR3 spans 16 residues. Germline V gene lookup returns CDR1 DFQATT and CDR2 SNEGSKA (reference sequence). The CDR3 nucleotides are TGCAGTGCGACAGACTTAAAGCGGGCGCCCACAGATACGCAGTATTTT. Protein sequence: CSATDLKRAPTDTQYF.

This clonotype appeared a few times. The gene calls are TRBV12-3 or TRBV12-4 and TRBJ1-2, with D maybe TRBD1 (6 bases). The CDR3 loop spans 14 amino acids. Trimming took 7 bases from V and 8 from J, leaving 20 bases between them. The chain's CDR3 is CASINGTPGRGYTF. CDR3 DNA sequence: TGTGCCAGCATAAACGGGACACCAGGTAGGGGCTACACCTTC.

The chain links TRBV2 to TRBJ2-7, with 7 bases fitting TRBD1. The CDR3 covers 14 residues. Germline V CDR1 and CDR2: SNHLY, FYNNEI. Trimming at V came to 5 bases and at J to 1 base, leaving 5 bases not matched to a gene. The DNA of the CDR3 is TGTGCCAGCAGTCCGGACAGGTTTTCCTACGAGCAGTACTTC. Protein sequence: CASSPDRFSYEQYF.

The V call is TRBV7-9, the J call TRBJ2-1; 9 positions agree with TRBD1. Germline V gene sequence: CDR1 SEHNR, CDR2 FQNEAQ (reference sequence). V shed 6 bases and J 8 bases; nucleotides not matched to a gene: 8. The CDR3 has 14 amino acids. CDR3 sequence reads: CASRGTGTFDEQFF. The DNA of the CDR3 is TGTGCCAGCAGGGGGACAGGGACGTTCGATGAGCAGTTCTTC.

The genes are TRBV6-1 and TRBJ2-7, with a possible D match to TRBD1 (5 bases). Germline CDR1 MNHNS, CDR2 SASEGT. V lost 5 bases, J lost 1 base, and 9 bases lay in between. This CDR3 comprises 13 residues. The CDR3 spells CASSLQGSYEQYF. The DNA for the CDR3 is TGTGCCAGCAGTCTGCAGGGATCCTACGAGCAGTACTTC.

This clonotype has just a few counts. V is TRBV30 and J is TRBJ1-2, with TRBD1 identical over 8 bases. The germline gives CDR1 GTSNPN, CDR2 SVGIG (reference sequence). The trim removed 1 base at V and 7 bases at J, leaving 8 bases unmatched. CDR3 length: 14 amino acids. The CDR3 nucleotides are TGTGCCTGGAGTGCCAACATTGGACAGGGTGGCTACACCTTC. Its translation is CAWSANIGQGGYTF.

This clonotype was observed a handful of times. This chain joins TRBV19 and TRBJ1-2; 8 bases are shared with TRBD1. CDR1 is LNHDA, CDR2 SQIVND, per germline (reference sequence). The CDR3 is 13 amino acids. Trimming at V came to 3 bases and at J to 8 bases, leaving 5 bases not matched to a gene. DNA of the CDR3: TGTGCCAGTAGTATCCCAGGGGGCATAGGCTACACCTTC. Its protein product is CASSIPGGIGYTF.

This clonotype showed up just a few times. J is TRBJ2-3 and V is TRBV7-9; 11 bases are a match to TRBD2. J gave up 0 bases and V 2 bases, and 7 bases lay outside the gene matches. From germline, CDR1 is SEHNR and CDR2 FQNEAQ (reference sequence). This CDR3 contains 18 residues. The CDR3 bases are TGTGCCAGCAGCTTATGGGGGACTAGCGGTGCTAGCACAGATACGCAGTATTTT. Residues: CASSLWGTSGASTDTQYF.

The gene calls are TRBV6-1 and TRBJ2-1; 7 bases fit TRBD2. V lost 4 bases, J lost 5 bases, and 5 bases stayed unmatched. This CDR3 has 14 amino acids. From germline, CDR1 is MNHNS and CDR2 SASEGT. Here the CDR3 reads CASSALATDNEQFF. The CDR3 region has the DNA TGTGCCAGCAGTGCACTAGCGACCGACAATGAGCAGTTCTTC.

V is TRBV20-1 and J is TRBJ1-5; D is possibly TRBD1 (5 bases). The germline gives CDR1 DFQATT, CDR2 SNEGSKA (reference sequence). The CDR3 consists of 17 residues. Trimming took off 5 bases at V and 2 bases at J, with 22 bases between the two ends. This CDR3 reads CSASSAESRGGNQPQHF. In DNA, the CDR3 is TGCAGTGCTTCCTCGGCAGAGAGCCGAGGGGGCAATCAGCCCCAGCATTTT.

In DNA, the CDR3 is TGCAGTGCTAGAGTACTTACACCTCACTACAATGAGCAGTTCTTC. Translated: CSARVLTPHYNEQFF. V usage is TRBV20-1 and J usage is TRBJ2-1; no reliable D call. V was pared by 1 base and J by 3 bases, with 13 bases between. Germline assignment: CDR1 DFQATT and CDR2 SNEGSKA (reference sequence). This CDR3 is 15 amino acids long.

This clonotype was seen only a few times. The genes are TRBV2 and TRBJ2-1; 10 bases align to TRBD2. The CDR3 contains 14 residues. The J segment lost 8 bases and the V segment lost 6 bases, leaving 7 bases of the junction unmatched. The germline gives CDR1 SNHLY, CDR2 FYNNEI. The CDR3: CASSAGLAGDEQFF. The CDR3 region has the DNA TGTGCCAGCAGCGCAGGGCTAGCGGGAGATGAGCAGTTCTTC.

This clonotype showed up just a few times. The chain couples TRBV7-2 to TRBJ1-2; D remains ambiguous. V was shortened by 1 base and J by 14 bases, with 14 bases between the two germline ends. CDR3 length equals 12 residues. Germline CDR1 reads SGHTA; CDR2 reads FQGNSA. The CDR3 protein is CASSLEVGVTTF. For the CDR3, the DNA is TGTGCCAGCAGCTTAGAGGTTGGGGTTACGACCTTC.

J is TRBJ2-3 and V is TRBV7-8, with TRBD2 matching 12 bases. This CDR3 comprises 21 residues. The V segment lost 0 bases and the J segment 0 bases; nucleotides outside the gene matches: 13. Germline CDR1 SGHVS, CDR2 FQNEAQ. CDR3 sequence reads: CASSLAFRLAGATISTDTQYF. The CDR3 bases are TGTGCCAGCAGCTTAGCATTCCGACTAGCGGGAGCAACCATTAGCACAGATACGCAGTATTTT. The full variable domain, with the rest looked up from reference TRBV7-8 and TRBJ2-3, is GAGVSQSPRYKVAKRGQDVALRCDPISGHVSLFWYQQALGQGPEFLTYFQNEAQLDKSGLPSDRFFAERPEGSVSTLKIQRTQQEDSAVYLCASSLAFRLAGATISTDTQYFGPGTRLTVL.

The chain links TRBV6-2 or TRBV6-3 to TRBJ2-2; no firm D call. The CDR3 has 14 residues. Germline CDR1 reads MNHEY; CDR2 reads SVGEGT. V was shortened by 4 bases and J by 0 bases, with 6 bases between the two germline ends. The CDR3 protein is CASSFGANTGELFF. In nucleotides, the CDR3 is TGTGCCAGCAGTTTTGGCGCGAACACCGGGGAGCTGTTTTTT.

This chain connects TRBV7-2 to TRBJ2-2; D unresolved. The germline CDR1 and CDR2 sequences are SGHTA and FQGNSA. The germline V and J ends were trimmed by 4 bases and 0 bases, with 6 bases remaining between them. This CDR3 is built from 14 residues. The CDR3 bases are TGTGCCAGCAGCTCCCTCCCGAACACCGGGGAGCTGTTTTTT. This encodes CASSSLPNTGELFF.

The rearrangement joins TRBV30 to TRBJ2-7; 11 bases map to TRBD1. The germline V gene has CDR1 GTSNPN and CDR2 SVGIG (reference sequence). The ends lost 0 bases at V and 9 bases at J; junction bases unmatched: 7. The CDR3 extends over 14 amino acids. Here the CDR3 reads CAWSVPGQGVGQYF. In DNA form, the CDR3 reads TGTGCCTGGAGTGTCCCGGGACAGGGGGTAGGGCAGTACTTC.

The rearrangement joins TRBV15 to TRBJ1-2, with D perhaps matching TRBD1 (6 bases). The V end was cut by 7 bases, the J end by 1 base, with 10 bases between. The CDR3 covers 13 residues. Germline assignment: CDR1 LNHNV and CDR2 YYDKDF (reference sequence). CDR3 loop: CATKKDSNYGYTF. In nucleotides, the CDR3 is TGTGCCACCAAAAAGGACAGTAACTATGGCTACACCTTC.

The sample holds one count of this clonotype. The rearrangement joins TRBV20-1 to TRBJ2-1, with 8 bases fitting TRBD1. Germline V gene data show CDR1 as DFQATT and CDR2 as SNEGSKA (reference sequence). V lost 2 bases, J lost 0 bases, and 6 bases stayed unmatched. The CDR3 has 16 residues. CDR3 in DNA: TGCAGTGCTAGAACCCAGGGGGCTAGCTCCTACAATGAGCAGTTCTTC. Translation gives CSARTQGASSYNEQFF.

This clonotype was counted between two and nine times. J is TRBJ1-6 and V is TRBV20-1; D is ambiguous. The V and J ends lost 4 bases and 9 bases respectively, with 19 bases between them. From germline, CDR1 is DFQATT and CDR2 SNEGSKA (reference sequence). The CDR3 length is 15 residues. The CDR3 spells CSATLNGPPGSPLHF. In DNA form, the CDR3 reads TGCAGTGCTACCCTAAACGGACCCCCAGGTTCACCCCTCCACTTT.

This sequence joins TRBV6-2 or TRBV6-3 and TRBJ2-5; 11 bases are a match to TRBD1. This CDR3 is built from 14 residues. J was trimmed by 4 bases and V by 6 bases; bases with no gene match: 4. The germline V gene has CDR1 MNHEY and CDR2 SVGEGT. CDR3 amino acids: CASRKDRGRETQYF. The CDR3 DNA reads as TGTGCCAGCAGAAAGGACAGGGGGCGAGAGACCCAGTACTTC.

Points on this clonotype: A read error may account for a junction end that differs from germline. The genes are TRBV11-3 and TRBJ1-1; D call uncertain. Germline values: CDR1 SGHNT, CDR2 YENEEA. The CDR3 totals 13 residues. The CDR3 spells CASSLDRNTEAFF. DNA for the CDR3: TGTGCCAGCAGCCTAGACCGGAACACTGAAGCTTTCTTT.